The 2 T cell receptor beta chains reported below all come from one sample, sequenced in a study of blood T cell repertoires in COVID-19. Method: immunoSEQ multiplex PCR; TCRdb's copy keeps in-frame clones and lacks some. The top ten clones hold 0.9% to 0.95% of a sample with under 200,000 clones, about 85% of them seen once. Sequences were obtained from peripheral blood. The receptors were sampled from a man aged 60 to 75 with COVID-19, enrolled during active disease.

In this sample, this clone turned up a few times. This chain connects TRBV29-1 to TRBJ1-1, with a possible D match to TRBD1 (5 bases). Trimming removed 7 bases from V and 0 bases from J, with 15 bases in between. The CDR3 extends over 14 amino acids. In germline, CDR1 is SQVTM, CDR2 ANQGSEA. The CDR3 protein is CSARWGDLNTEAFF. CDR3 DNA: TGCAGCGCCCGGTGGGGGGACCTGAACACTGAAGCTTTCTTT.

The chain couples TRBV5-1 to TRBJ2-5, with no clear D. The CDR3 is 15 amino acids. The germline V gene encodes CDR1 SGHRS and CDR2 YFSETQ. Deletions cut 0 bases from V and 0 bases from J, with 9 bases between. The CDR3 region is CASSLEVGNQETQYF. The CDR3 DNA is TGCGCCAGCAGCTTGGAAGTGGGCAACCAAGAGACCCAGTACTTC.